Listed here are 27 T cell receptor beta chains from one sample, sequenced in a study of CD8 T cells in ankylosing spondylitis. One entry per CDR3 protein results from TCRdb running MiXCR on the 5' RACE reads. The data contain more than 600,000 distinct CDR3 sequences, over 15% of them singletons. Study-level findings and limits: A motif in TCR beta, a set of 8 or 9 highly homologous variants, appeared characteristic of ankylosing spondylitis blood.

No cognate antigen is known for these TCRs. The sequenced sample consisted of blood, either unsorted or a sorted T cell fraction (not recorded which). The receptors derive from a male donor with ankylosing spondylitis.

The CDR3 region is CASSLITGGSTDTQYF. The CDR3 bases are TGTGCCAGCAGCTTGATTACAGGGGGATCCACAGATACGCAGTATTTT. The V gene is TRBV5-6, the J gene TRBJ2-3; 8 nucleotides match TRBD1. CDR1 and CDR2 from the germline V gene are SGHDT and YYEEEE. The CDR3 has 16 amino acids. V was pared by 1 base and J by 2 bases, with 6 bases of the junction left unmatched.

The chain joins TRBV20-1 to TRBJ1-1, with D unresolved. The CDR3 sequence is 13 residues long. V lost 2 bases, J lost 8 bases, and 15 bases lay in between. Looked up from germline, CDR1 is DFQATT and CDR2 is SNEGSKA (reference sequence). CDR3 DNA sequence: TGCAGTGCTAGACCCACGGGCGGAATGGAAGCTTTCTTT. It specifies CSARPTGGMEAFF.

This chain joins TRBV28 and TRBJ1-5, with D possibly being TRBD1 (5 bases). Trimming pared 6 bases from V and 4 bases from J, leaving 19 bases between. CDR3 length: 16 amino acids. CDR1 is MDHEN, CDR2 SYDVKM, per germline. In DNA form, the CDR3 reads TGTGCCAGCAGCCGCGCCGAGGGGTCGGGGAATCAGCCCCAGCATTTT. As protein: CASSRAEGSGNQPQHF.

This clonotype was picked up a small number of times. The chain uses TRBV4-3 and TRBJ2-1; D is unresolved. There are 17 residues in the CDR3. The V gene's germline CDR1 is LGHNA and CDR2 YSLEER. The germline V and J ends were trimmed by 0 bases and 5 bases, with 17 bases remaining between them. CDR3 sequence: CASSQEGPPVQNNEQFF. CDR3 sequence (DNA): TGCGCCAGCAGCCAAGAGGGCCCCCCGGTCCAAAACAATGAGCAGTTCTTC.

CDR3 protein: CASRRPGTPYGYTF. Written as DNA, the CDR3 is TGCGCCAGCAGACGCCCTGGGACACCCTATGGCTACACCTTC. The rearrangement links TRBV5-1 to TRBJ1-2; a weak D match, TRBD1 (6 bases). Germline CDR1 and CDR2: SGHRS and YFSETQ. Trimming left V 5 bases short and J 4 bases short, with 15 bases between. The CDR3 totals 14 residues.

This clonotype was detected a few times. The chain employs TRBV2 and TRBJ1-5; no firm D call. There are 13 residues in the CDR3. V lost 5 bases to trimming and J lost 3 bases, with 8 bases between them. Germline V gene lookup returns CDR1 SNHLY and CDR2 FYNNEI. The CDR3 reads CASSTSHNQPQHF. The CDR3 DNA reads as TGTGCCAGCAGTACAAGCCACAATCAGCCCCAGCATTTT.

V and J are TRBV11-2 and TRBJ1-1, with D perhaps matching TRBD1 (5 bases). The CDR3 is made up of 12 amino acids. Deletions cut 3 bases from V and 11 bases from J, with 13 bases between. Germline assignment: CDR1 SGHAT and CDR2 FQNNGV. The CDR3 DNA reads TGTGCCAGCAGCTTCGACAGAGTTTGGGCTTTCTTT. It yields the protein CASSFDRVWAFF.

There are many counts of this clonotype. CDR3 in amino acids: CASSLIRQGLNTEAFF. DNA for the CDR3: TGTGCCAGCAGCTTGATCCGACAGGGGCTGAACACTGAAGCTTTCTTT. This rearrangement joins TRBV5-6 to TRBJ1-1; the match to TRBD1 covers 8 bases. CDR1 and CDR2 (germline): SGHDT, YYEEEE. The CDR3 loop spans 16 amino acids. Losses at the gene ends were 1 base for V and 0 bases for J; bases not matched to a gene: 5.

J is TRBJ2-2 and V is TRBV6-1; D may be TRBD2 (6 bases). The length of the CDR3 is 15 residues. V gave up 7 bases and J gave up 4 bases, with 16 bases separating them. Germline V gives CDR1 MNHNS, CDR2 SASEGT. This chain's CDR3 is CASKTGVLGTGELFF. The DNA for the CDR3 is TGTGCCAGCAAAACGGGGGTTCTAGGCACCGGGGAGCTGTTTTTT.

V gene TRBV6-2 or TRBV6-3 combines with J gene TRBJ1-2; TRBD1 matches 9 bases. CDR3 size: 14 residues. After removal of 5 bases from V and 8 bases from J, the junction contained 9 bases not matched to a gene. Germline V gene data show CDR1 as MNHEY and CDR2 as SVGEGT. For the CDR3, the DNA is TGTGCCAGCAGTAAATCCGGGACAGGGAACGGCTACACCTTC. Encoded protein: CASSKSGTGNGYTF.

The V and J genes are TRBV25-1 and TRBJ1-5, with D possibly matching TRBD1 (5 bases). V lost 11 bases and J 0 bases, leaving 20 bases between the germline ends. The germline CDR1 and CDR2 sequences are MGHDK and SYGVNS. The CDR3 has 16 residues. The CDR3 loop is CAFPRGDDYSNQPQHF. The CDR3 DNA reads TGTGCCTTCCCACGGGGGGATGATTATAGCAATCAGCCCCAGCATTTT.

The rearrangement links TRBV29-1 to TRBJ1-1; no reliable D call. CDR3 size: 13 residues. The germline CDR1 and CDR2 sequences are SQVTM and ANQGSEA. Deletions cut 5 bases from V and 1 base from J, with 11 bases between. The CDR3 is CSVIGLQNTEAFF. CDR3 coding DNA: TGCAGCGTTATCGGACTCCAGAACACTGAAGCTTTCTTT.

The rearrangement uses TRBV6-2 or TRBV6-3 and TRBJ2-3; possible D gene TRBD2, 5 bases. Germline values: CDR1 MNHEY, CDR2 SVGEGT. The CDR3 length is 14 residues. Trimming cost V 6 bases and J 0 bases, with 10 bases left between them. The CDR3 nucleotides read TGTGCCAGCAGGGACCCGGGAAGCACAGATACGCAGTATTTT. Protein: CASRDPGSTDTQYF.

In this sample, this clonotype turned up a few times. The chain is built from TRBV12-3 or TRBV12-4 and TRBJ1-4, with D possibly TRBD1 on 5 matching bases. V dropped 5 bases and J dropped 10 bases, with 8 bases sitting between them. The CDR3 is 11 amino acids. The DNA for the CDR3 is TGTGCCAGCAGTCAGGGTGGAAAACTGTTTTTT. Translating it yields CASSQGGKLFF.

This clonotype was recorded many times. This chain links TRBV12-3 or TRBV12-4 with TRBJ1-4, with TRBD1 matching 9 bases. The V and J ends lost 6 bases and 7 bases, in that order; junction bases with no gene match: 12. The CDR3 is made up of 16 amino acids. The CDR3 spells CASSPDRGQDPEKLFF. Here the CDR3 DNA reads TGTGCCAGCAGCCCGGACAGGGGCCAGGATCCTGAAAAACTGTTTTTT.

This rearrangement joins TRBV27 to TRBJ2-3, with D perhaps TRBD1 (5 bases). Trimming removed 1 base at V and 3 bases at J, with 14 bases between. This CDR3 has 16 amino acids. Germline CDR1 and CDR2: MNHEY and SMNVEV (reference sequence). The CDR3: CASSLYWQGLTDTQYF. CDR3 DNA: TGTGCCAGCAGTTTATATTGGCAGGGTCTAACAGATACGCAGTATTTT.

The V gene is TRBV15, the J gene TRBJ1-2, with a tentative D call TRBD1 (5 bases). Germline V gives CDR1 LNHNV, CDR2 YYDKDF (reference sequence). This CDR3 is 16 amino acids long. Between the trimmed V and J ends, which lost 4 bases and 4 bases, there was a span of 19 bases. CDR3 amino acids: CATSKGDSLVGYGYTF. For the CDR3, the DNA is TGTGCCACCAGCAAAGGGGACTCTCTGGTCGGCTATGGCTACACCTTC.

CDR3 amino acids: CASSLASGNEQFF. CDR3 sequence (DNA): TGTGCCAGCAGCTTGGCTAGCGGGAATGAGCAGTTCTTC. The V gene is TRBV5-6, the J gene TRBJ2-1; 8 bases fit TRBD2. Trimming took 0 bases from V and 7 from J; bases not matched to a gene: 0. The CDR3 has 13 residues. Germline V CDR1 and CDR2: SGHDT, YYEEEE. The variable domain in full, completed from reference TRBV5-6 and TRBJ2-1, reads DAGVTQSPTHLIKTRGQQVTLRCSPKSGHDTVSWYQQALGQGPQFIFQYYEEEERQRGNFPDRFSGHQFPNYSSELNVNALLLGDSALYLCASSLASGNEQFFGPGTRLTVL.

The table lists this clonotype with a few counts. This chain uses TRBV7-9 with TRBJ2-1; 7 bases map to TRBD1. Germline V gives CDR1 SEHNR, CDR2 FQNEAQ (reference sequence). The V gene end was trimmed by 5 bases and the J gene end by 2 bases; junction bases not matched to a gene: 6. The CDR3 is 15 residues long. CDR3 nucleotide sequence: TGTGCCAGCAGCCCCCGGGGACAGCCCTACAATGAGCAGTTCTTC. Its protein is CASSPRGQPYNEQFF.

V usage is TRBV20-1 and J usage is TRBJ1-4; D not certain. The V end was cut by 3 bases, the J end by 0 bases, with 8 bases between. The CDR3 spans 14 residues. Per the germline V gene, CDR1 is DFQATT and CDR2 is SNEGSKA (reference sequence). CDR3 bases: TGCAGTGCTAGCTCAGGAGCAACTAATGAAAAACTGTTTTTT. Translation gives CSASSGATNEKLFF.

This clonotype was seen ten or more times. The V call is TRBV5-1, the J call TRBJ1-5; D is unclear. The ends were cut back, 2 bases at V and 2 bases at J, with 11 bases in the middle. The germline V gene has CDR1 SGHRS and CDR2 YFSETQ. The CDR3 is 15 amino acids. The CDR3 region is CASSFDGSRNQPQHF. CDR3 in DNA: TGCGCCAGCAGCTTTGATGGTTCGCGCAATCAGCCCCAGCATTTT.

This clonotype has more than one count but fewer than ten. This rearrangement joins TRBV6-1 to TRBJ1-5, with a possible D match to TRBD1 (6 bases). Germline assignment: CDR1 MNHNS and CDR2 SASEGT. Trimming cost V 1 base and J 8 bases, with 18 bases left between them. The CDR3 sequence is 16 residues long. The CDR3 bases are TGTGCCAGCAGTGAAGGGTCTGGGGGGCCTGGTAAGCCCCAGCATTTT. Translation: CASSEGSGGPGKPQHF.

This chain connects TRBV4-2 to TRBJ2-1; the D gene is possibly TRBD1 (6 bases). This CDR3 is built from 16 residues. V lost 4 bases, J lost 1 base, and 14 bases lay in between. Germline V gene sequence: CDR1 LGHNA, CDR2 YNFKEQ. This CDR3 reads CASSPPGHTSYNEQFF. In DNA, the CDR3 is TGTGCCAGCAGCCCACCGGGACACACGTCCTACAATGAGCAGTTCTTC.

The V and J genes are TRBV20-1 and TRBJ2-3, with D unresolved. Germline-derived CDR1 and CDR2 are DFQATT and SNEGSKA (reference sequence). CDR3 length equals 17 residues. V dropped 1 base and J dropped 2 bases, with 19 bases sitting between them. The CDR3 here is CSARVVQHNIYTDTQYF. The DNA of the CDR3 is TGCAGTGCTAGAGTGGTCCAGCATAATATCTACACAGATACGCAGTATTTT.

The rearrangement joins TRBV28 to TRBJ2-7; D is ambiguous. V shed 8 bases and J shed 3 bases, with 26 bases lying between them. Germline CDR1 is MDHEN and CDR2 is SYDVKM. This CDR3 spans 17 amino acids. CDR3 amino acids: CASPVGGSETSNYEQYF. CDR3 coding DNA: TGTGCCAGCCCCGTTGGCGGTTCCGAGACCTCAAACTACGAGCAGTACTTC. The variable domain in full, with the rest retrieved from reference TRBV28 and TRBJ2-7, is DVKVTQSSRYLVKRTGEKVFLECVQDMDHENMFWYRQDPGLGLRLIYFSYDVKMKEKGDIPEGYSVSREKKERFSLILESASTNQTSMYLCASPVGGSETSNYEQYFGPGTRLTVT.

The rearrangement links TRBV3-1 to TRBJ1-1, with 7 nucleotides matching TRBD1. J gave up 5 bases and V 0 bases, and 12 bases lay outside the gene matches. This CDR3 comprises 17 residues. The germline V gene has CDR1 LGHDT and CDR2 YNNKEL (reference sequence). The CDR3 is CASSQDRRFLQGTEAFF. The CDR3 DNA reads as TGTGCCAGCAGCCAAGATAGGAGGTTTTTACAGGGGACTGAAGCTTTCTTT.

The DNA for the CDR3 is TGCGCCAGCAGCCCGGGGCAGGCAACAGATACGCAGTATTTT. It codes for CASSPGQATDTQYF. This sequence joins TRBV5-1 and TRBJ2-3; D might be TRBD1 or TRBD2, each matching 5 bases. CDR1 is SGHRS and CDR2 is YFSETQ in the germline V gene. The V end was cut by 4 bases, the J end by 3 bases, with 12 bases between. The CDR3 totals 14 residues.